This T cell receptor (beta chain) was identified in a study of blood T cell repertoires in COVID-19. In the study overall: The United States, Italy and Spain supplied acute and convalescent COVID-19 samples. PBMCs, B-cell-depleted T cells, or T cells provided the cDNA or gDNA that made up the material.

The V end was cut by 6 bases, the J end by 5 bases, with 16 bases between. The CDR3 loop spans 14 amino acids. CDR1 is SGHNT and CDR2 is YYREEE in the germline V gene (reference sequence). How the authors handled the data: The assay estimated nucleated cells by amplifying reference gene primers. The assay was immunoSEQ multiplex PCR, and TCRdb's table has in-frame clones only and misses some. That table gives V, J and clone size, and the DNA gave D and trimming. The table has 190,000 or so clones, approximately 88% seen once. V and J are TRBV5-4 and TRBJ2-3; a possible D gene is TRBD1 (5 bases). This sequence was found in a woman between 25 and 40 years old with acute or convalescent COVID-19. The sequencing input was peripheral blood. The CDR3 DNA is TGTGCCAGCACCGACCGGACATCGGGAGATACGCAGTATTTT. It specifies CASTDRTSGDTQYF.